Listed below are T cell receptor beta chains from one sample, sequenced in a study of blood T cell repertoires in COVID-19. Using immunoSEQ multiplex PCR, the repertoire was profiled, and TCRdb retains in-frame clones only, with some absent. The sample holds about 88,000 clones; 90% are singletons and the top ten take 6.5% to 8%. Source material: peripheral blood. Source of these receptors: a man younger than 30 with COVID-19, enrolled during active disease. CDR3s include the opening cysteine and the closing phenylalanine or tryptophan. D genes are given only for firm matches. The size field is filled for only some rows; it gives once, few, many or a size class.

clone_size,d_call,j_call,v_call,cdr3_nt,cdr3_aa
.,.,TRBJ1-1,TRBV18,TGTGCCAGCTCACCAGAATACATGAACACTGAAGCTTTCTTT,CASSPEYMNTEAFF
once,TRBD2,TRBJ2-1,TRBV5-1,TGCGCCAGCAGCTTGGCCGGGACTAGCGGGATTCAAGAGCAGTTCTTC,CASSLAGTSGIQEQFF
.,TRBD1,TRBJ1-5,TRBV14,TGTGCCAGCAGCCAAGAGGCAGGGGGTAATCAGCCCCAGCATTTT,CASSQEAGGNQPQHF
few,.,TRBJ1-2,TRBV10-3,TGTGCCATCAGTGAGTCGGGGAGGACCCTCTATGGCTACACCTTC,CAISESGRTLYGYTF
.,.,TRBJ1-6,TRBV15,TGTGCCACCAGCAGAGACAGGGGTCTGGGAAATTCACCCCTCCACTTT,CATSRDRGLGNSPLHF
.,TRBD1,TRBJ2-5,TRBV7-2,TGTGCCAGCAGCTTAGCTTCTCAGGGGGCCCAGTACTTC,CASSLASQGAQYF
.,.,TRBJ2-2,TRBV7-6,TGTGCCAGCAGCCTATCGGGACTGGTTAACACCGGGGAGCTGTTTTTT,CASSLSGLVNTGELFF
.,.,TRBJ1-5,TRBV2,TGTGCCAGCAGTGAACAGGGCAATCAGCCCCAGCATTTT,CASSEQGNQPQHF
.,TRBD2,TRBJ2-7,TRBV19,TGTGCCAGTAGTATTGGGACTAGCGGCTACGAGCAGTACTTC,CASSIGTSGYEQYF
.,.,TRBJ2-7,TRBV7-9,TGTGCCAGCAGCTTCCCAGGTCTCTACGAGCAGTACTTC,CASSFPGLYEQYF
once,TRBD1,TRBJ1-6,TRBV5-1,TGCGCCAGCAGCCCCAGGGGGCTCGGTTCACCCCTCCACTTT,CASSPRGLGSPLHF
few,.,TRBJ1-2,TRBV2,TGTGCCAGCAGTCCTTTCCGACACCCGAATAACTATGGCTACACCTTC,CASSPFRHPNNYGYTF
.,TRBD1,TRBJ1-5,TRBV28,TGTGCCAGCAGACTCGCGACAGGGAATCGCAATCAGCCCCAGCATTTT,CASRLATGNRNQPQHF
.,TRBD2,TRBJ2-1,TRBV10-1,TGCGCCAGCAGTGATCGGGAGGCCAGGGAGCAGTTCTTC,CASSDREAREQFF
.,TRBD1,TRBJ1-6,TRBV18,TGTGCCAGCTCACCGGGACAGTGGATACCTAATTCACCCCTCCACTTT,CASSPGQWIPNSPLHF
.,TRBD2,TRBJ2-1,TRBV27,TGTGCCAGCACCTATAGCGGGAGGGTCAATGAGCAGTTCTTC,CASTYSGRVNEQFF
.,TRBD1,TRBJ1-5,TRBV5-5,TGTGCCAGCAGCTTCGTAGGGGGCGGTCAGCCCCAGCATTTT,CASSFVGGGQPQHF
.,.,TRBJ2-7,TRBV6-5,TGTGCCAGCAGTAAACGGACAGCGAGCTCCTACGAGCAGTACTTC,CASSKRTASSYEQYF
.,.,TRBJ2-3,TRBV7-2,TGTGCCAGCAGCTTTACAGGGGAGGAAACAGATACGCAGTATTTT,CASSFTGEETDTQYF
.,TRBD1,TRBJ1-1,TRBV28,TGTGCCAGCAGTTTATCCGATCAGGGGGCGAACACTGAAGCTTTCTTT,CASSLSDQGANTEAFF
.,TRBD2,TRBJ2-1,TRBV28,TGTGCCAGCAGTCTAGCGGGAGGTGGCCATGAGCAGTTCTTC,CASSLAGGGHEQFF
.,.,TRBJ2-5,TRBV6-5,TGTGCCAGCAGTTACTCGGGCAAGTTGACCCAGTACTTC,CASSYSGKLTQYF
.,TRBD1,TRBJ1-6,TRBV19,TGTGCCAGTAGTACCCTAGACAGGGAGAATTCACCCCTCCACTTT,CASSTLDRENSPLHF
.,TRBD1,TRBJ1-5,TRBV2,TGTGCCAGCAGTGTAGGAGACAGGGGGATGGATCAGCCCCAGCATTTT,CASSVGDRGMDQPQHF
.,.,TRBJ2-4,TRBV19,TGTGCCAGTAGTAGCGGAACACTTCTAATCCAAAACATTCAGTACTTC,CASSSGTLLIQNIQYF
.,.,TRBJ2-2,TRBV29-1,TGCAGCGTTGACAGGGTGGACACCGGGGAGCTGTTTTTT,CSVDRVDTGELFF
.,.,TRBJ2-1,TRBV5-4,TGTGCCAGCAGCTTGACCGAGAGCTCCTACAATGAGCAGTTCTTC,CASSLTESSYNEQFF
.,.,TRBJ1-5,TRBV9,TGTGCCAGCAGCGAGGGGACATCCGGCGCTCAGCCCCAGCATTTT,CASSEGTSGAQPQHF
.,.,TRBJ1-2,TRBV5-1,TGCGCCAGCAGCTTACAGGGTAACTATGGCTACACCTTC,CASSLQGNYGYTF
.,TRBD2,TRBJ2-2,TRBV4-3,TGCGCCAGCAGCCAAGGATTCGGGAGGACCGGGGAGCTGTTTTTT,CASSQGFGRTGELFF
.,.,TRBJ2-1,TRBV18,TGTGCCAGCTCACCAGGCCAGGGCACCAATGAGCAGTTCTTC,CASSPGQGTNEQFF
.,.,TRBJ1-2,TRBV9,TGTGCCAGCAGCGTAGAGGGGGGGACTAACTATGGCTACACCTTC,CASSVEGGTNYGYTF
once,TRBD2,TRBJ2-3,TRBV4-1,TGCGCCAGCAGCCACAACCTGAGGACTAGCGGGAAAGCAGATACGCAGTATTTT,CASSHNLRTSGKADTQYF
.,TRBD2,TRBJ2-5,TRBV10-3,TGTGCCATCAGTGAGCCGGGAGGGTCCCAAGAGACCCAGTACTTC,CAISEPGGSQETQYF
.,TRBD2,TRBJ2-1,TRBV3-1/TRBV3-2,TGTGCCAGCAGCCTAGGCGGCGGGAGGCCCTCCTACAATGAGCAGTTCTTC,CASSLGGGRPSYNEQFF
.,.,TRBJ2-1,TRBV19,TGTGCCAGTATCAACAACGGAGCCTCAAATGAGCAGTTCTTC,CASINNGASNEQFF
.,TRBD1,TRBJ2-7,TRBV6-2/TRBV6-3,TGTGCCAGCAGTGCGACAGGGGGTTCCGTATACGAGCAGTACTTC,CASSATGGSVYEQYF
.,TRBD2,TRBJ2-7,TRBV28,TGTGCCAGCAGTTTACCCACTAGCGGGAGCCCCTCCTACGAGCAGTACTTC,CASSLPTSGSPSYEQYF
.,.,TRBJ2-2,TRBV29-1,TGCAGCGTTGAATCTCCCGGGTCGGAGCTGTTTTTT,CSVESPGSELFF
.,TRBD2,TRBJ2-1,TRBV7-2,TGTGCCAGCAGCTTAGCCTCTCGGACTAGCGGGAGGGCCAATGAGCAGTTCTTC,CASSLASRTSGRANEQFF
.,TRBD2,TRBJ2-1,TRBV24-1,TGTGCCACCAATTCCCACAGGACTAGCAATGAGCAGTTCTTC,CATNSHRTSNEQFF
.,.,TRBJ1-4,TRBV28,TGTGCCAGCAGCCCCAGGGGTGAAAAACTGCTTTTT,CASSPRGEKLLF
.,.,TRBJ1-5,TRBV7-8,TGTGCCAGCAGCCCGAGAGTGGGGACTCAGCATTTT,CASSPRVGTQHF
.,.,TRBJ1-1,TRBV6-5,TGTGCCAGCATGTATGAGACTGAAGCTTTCTTT,CASMYETEAFF
.,TRBD2,TRBJ2-3,TRBV7-2,TGTGCCAGCAGTTTGCCGGGACTAGCGGACACAGATACGCAGTATTTT,CASSLPGLADTDTQYF
.,.,TRBJ1-2,TRBV14,TGTGCCAGCAGCCAAGATCCGGCACAGAAGAATGGCTACACCTTC,CASSQDPAQKNGYTF
few,.,TRBJ1-4,TRBV28,TGTGCCAGCAGTCCTTGGGCAGGGCCCGCAACTAATGAAAAACTGCTTTTT,CASSPWAGPATNEKLLF
.,TRBD1,TRBJ2-5,TRBV6-2/TRBV6-3,TGTGCCAGCAGTGCGGGACAGGCTGCCGTTGAGACCCAGTACTTC,CASSAGQAAVETQYF
.,TRBD2,TRBJ2-7,TRBV7-2,TGTGCCAGCAGCAACCAAAGGGTCCCGACTAGCCCCTACGAGCAGTACTTC,CASSNQRVPTSPYEQYF
few,TRBD1,TRBJ2-7,TRBV7-8,TGTGCCAGCAGCTTATTAGGACAGGGTGTAAGATACTTC,CASSLLGQGVRYF